The sequence of this TCR beta chain was determined in a study of blood T cell repertoires in COVID-19. At the level of the study: Specimens from acute and convalescent COVID-19 originated in the United States, Italy and Spain. PBMCs, B-cell-depleted T cells, or T cells were the source of the cDNA or gDNA that made up the material.

Under the authors' procedure: Amplification from reference gene primers served as the basis for estimated nucleated cell counts. This table comes from immunoSEQ multiplex PCR, and its TCRdb copy is limited to in-frame clones, with some not included. V, J and clone size reflect that table, while D and trimming were determined from the DNA. Of around 150,000 clones in the sample, around 83% were seen once. Germline V gene sequence: CDR1 MNHEY, CDR2 SMNVEV (reference sequence). The CDR3 runs 16 residues. V gave up 7 bases and J gave up 5 bases; unmatched junction bases: 10. The sample was peripheral blood. The chain has TRBV27 and TRBJ1-6; 8 bases match TRBD1. This TCR came from a woman in her 50s in a cohort sampled during active or convalescent COVID-19. The CDR3 DNA reads as TGTGCCAGCAACAGGGGGGACCCTACTAATAATTCACCCCTCCACTTT. Translating it yields CASNRGDPTNNSPLHF.